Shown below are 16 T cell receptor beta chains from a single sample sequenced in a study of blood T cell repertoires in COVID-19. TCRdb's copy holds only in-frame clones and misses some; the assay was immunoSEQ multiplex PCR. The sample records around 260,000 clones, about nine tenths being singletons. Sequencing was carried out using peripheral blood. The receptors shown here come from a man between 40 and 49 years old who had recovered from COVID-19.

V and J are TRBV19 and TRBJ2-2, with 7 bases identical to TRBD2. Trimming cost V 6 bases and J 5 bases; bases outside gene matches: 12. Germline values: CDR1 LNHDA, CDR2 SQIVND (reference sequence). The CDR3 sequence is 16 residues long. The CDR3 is CASRTAAGRVTGELFF. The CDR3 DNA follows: TGTGCCAGTAGGACAGCGGCGGGGAGGGTTACCGGGGAGCTGTTTTTT.

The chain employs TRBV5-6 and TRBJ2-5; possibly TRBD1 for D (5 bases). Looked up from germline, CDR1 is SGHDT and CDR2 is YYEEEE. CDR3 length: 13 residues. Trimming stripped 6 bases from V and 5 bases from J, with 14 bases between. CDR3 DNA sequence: TGTGCCAGCACCGTAGACAGTCGGGAGACCCAGTACTTC. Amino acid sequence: CASTVDSRETQYF.

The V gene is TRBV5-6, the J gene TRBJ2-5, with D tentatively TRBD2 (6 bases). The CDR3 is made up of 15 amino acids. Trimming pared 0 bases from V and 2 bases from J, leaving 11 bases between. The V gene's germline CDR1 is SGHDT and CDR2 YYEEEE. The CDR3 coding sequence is TGTGCCAGCAGCTTGGGTCAGGGAGGTCAAGAGACCCAGTACTTC. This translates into CASSLGQGGQETQYF.

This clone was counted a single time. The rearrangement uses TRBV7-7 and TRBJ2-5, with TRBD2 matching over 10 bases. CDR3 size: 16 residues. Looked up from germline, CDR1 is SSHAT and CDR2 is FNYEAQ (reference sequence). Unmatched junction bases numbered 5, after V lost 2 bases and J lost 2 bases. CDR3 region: CASSLLASGGQETQYF. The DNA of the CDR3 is TGTGCCAGCAGCTTACTTGCTAGCGGGGGACAAGAGACCCAGTACTTC.

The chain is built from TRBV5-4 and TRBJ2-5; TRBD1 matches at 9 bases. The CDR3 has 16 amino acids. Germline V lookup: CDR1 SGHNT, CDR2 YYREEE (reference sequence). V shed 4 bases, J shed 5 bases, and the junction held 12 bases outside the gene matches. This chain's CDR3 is CASSLPEDRGWETQYF. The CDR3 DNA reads TGTGCCAGCAGCCTTCCAGAGGACAGGGGTTGGGAGACCCAGTACTTC.

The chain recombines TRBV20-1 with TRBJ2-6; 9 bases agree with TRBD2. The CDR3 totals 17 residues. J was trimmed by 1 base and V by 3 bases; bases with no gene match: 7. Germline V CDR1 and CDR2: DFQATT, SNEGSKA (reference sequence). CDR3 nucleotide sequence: TGCAGTGCTAGTACTCCGGGACTAGCTTCTGGGGCCAACGTCCTGACTTTC. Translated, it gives CSASTPGLASGANVLTF.

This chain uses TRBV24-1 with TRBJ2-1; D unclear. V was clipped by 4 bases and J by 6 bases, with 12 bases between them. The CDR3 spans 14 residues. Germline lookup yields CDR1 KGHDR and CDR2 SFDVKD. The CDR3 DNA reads TGTGCCACCAGTGACCCTACAAGAGGCAATGAGCAGTTCTTC. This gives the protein CATSDPTRGNEQFF.

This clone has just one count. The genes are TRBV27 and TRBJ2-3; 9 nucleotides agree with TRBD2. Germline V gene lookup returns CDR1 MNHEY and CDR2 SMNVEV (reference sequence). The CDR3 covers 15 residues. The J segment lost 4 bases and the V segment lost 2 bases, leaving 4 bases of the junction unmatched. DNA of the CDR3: TGTGCCAGCAGTTTAGGGACTAGCCCCCCAGATACGCAGTATTTT. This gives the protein CASSLGTSPPDTQYF.

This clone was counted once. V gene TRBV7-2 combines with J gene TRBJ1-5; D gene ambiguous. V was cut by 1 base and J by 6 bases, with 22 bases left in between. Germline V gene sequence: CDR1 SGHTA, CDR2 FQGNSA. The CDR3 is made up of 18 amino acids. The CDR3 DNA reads TGTGCCAGCAGCTTAGAGGGTAGAGGAGGGCGTGAGATTCAGCCCCAGCATTTT. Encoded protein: CASSLEGRGGREIQPQHF. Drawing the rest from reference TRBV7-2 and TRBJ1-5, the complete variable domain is GAGVSQSPSNKVTEKGKDVELRCDPISGHTALYWYRQSLGQGLEFLIYFQGNSAPDKSGLPSDRFSAERTGGSVSTLTIQRTQQEDSAVYLCASSLEGRGGREIQPQHFGDGTRLSIL.

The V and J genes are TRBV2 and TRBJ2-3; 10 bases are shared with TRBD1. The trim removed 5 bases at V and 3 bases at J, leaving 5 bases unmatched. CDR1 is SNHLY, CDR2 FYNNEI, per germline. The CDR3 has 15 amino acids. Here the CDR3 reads CASSIPGQGTDTQYF. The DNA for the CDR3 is TGTGCCAGCAGTATCCCGGGACAGGGGACAGATACGCAGTATTTT.

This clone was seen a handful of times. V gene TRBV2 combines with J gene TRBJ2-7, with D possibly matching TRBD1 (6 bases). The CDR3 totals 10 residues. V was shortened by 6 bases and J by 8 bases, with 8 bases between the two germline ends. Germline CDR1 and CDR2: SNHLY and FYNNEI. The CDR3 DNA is TGTGCCAGCAGAGGGGGTCAGCAGTACTTC. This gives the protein CASRGGQQYF.

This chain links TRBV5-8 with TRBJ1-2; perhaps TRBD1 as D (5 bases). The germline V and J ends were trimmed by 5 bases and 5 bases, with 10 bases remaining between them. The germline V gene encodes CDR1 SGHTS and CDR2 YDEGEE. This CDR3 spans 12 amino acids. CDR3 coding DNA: TGTGCCAGCAGTTTTGACAGTTATGGCTACACCTTC. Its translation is CASSFDSYGYTF.

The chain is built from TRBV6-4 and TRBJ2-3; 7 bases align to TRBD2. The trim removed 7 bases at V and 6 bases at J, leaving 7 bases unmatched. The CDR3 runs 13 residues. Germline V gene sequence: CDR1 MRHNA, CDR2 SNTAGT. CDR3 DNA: TGTGCCAGCAAGAGCGGGGTACCGGATACGCAGTATTTT. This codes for CASKSGVPDTQYF.

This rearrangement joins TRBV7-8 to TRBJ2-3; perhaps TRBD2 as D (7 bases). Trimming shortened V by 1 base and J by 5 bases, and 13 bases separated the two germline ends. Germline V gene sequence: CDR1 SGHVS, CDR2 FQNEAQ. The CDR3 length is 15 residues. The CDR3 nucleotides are TGTGCCAGCAGCTTAGGGACTAGGGGGGGAGATACGCAGTATTTT. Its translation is CASSLGTRGGDTQYF.

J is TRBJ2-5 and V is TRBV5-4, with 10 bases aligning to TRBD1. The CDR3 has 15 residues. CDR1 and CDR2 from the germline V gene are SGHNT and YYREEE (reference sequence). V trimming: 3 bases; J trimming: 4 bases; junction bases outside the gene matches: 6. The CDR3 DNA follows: TGTGCCAGCAGCTCCCCGGGACAGGGGAGAGAGACCCAGTACTTC. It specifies CASSSPGQGRETQYF.

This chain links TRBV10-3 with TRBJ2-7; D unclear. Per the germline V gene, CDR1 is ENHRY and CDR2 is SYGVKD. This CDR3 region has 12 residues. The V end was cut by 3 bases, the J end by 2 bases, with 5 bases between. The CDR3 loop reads CAISESAYEQYF. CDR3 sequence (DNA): TGTGCCATCAGTGAATCGGCCTACGAGCAGTACTTC.